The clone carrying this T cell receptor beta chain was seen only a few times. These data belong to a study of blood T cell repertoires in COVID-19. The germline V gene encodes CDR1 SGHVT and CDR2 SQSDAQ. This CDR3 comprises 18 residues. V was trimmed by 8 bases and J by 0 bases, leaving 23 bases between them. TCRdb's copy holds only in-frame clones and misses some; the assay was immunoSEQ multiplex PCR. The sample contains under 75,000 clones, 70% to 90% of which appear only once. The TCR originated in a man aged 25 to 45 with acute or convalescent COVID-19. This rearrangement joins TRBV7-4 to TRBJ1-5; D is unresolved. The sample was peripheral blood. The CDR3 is CASPVVRKEFYSNQPQHF. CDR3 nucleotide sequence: TGTGCCAGCCCCGTCGTGAGAAAAGAATTTTATAGCAATCAGCCCCAGCATTTT.